This T cell receptor (beta chain) is drawn from a study of regulatory T cells in long-lasting Graves disease. Time point of the sample: persistent/refractory GD, antithyroid drugs over 5 years with positive TRAb. PBMC-derived RNA was used for the TCR library. Library construction for TCR beta used iRepertoire HTBI primers and Arm-PCR of CDR3 regions. TCRdb reprocessed the multiplex PCR reads with MiXCR, giving one entry per CDR3 protein. This sample has almost 350,000 distinct CDR3 sequences, with about 20% found just once. V lost 7 bases and J 7 bases, leaving 11 bases between the germline ends. The germline V gene has CDR1 SNHLY and CDR2 FYNNEI. The CDR3 contains 11 residues. This clonotype has more than one count but fewer than ten.

The V and J genes are TRBV2 and TRBJ2-7, with D uncertain. The specimen comprised peripheral blood mononuclear cells (PBMCs), sampled when the disease was refractory, from a patient treated with antithyroid drugs. The sequence came from a female donor with Graves disease. CDR3: CASTLGREQYF. In nucleotides, the CDR3 is TGTGCCAGCACCCTGGGTAGGGAGCAGTACTTC.